Described below is a single T cell receptor beta chain sequence and its context. This record belongs to a study of shared T cell receptors in the human thymus. Trimming cost V 3 bases and J 6 bases; bases outside gene matches: 6. The CDR3 extends over 14 amino acids. Germline CDR1 and CDR2: SGHDT and YYEEEE. Some clones are missing from TCRdb's copy, which holds only in-frame ones; the method was immunoSEQ multiplex PCR. The data hold about 710,000 clones, with approximately 89% observed a single time. The sample was also reused in another study, on human thymus T cells.

This receptor was taken from a boy in the first two years of life with a congenital heart defect. The rearrangement uses TRBV5-6 and TRBJ2-4, with 7 bases identical to TRBD2. Sequencing used thymocytes. CDR3: CASSSSGGRNIQYF. The CDR3 nucleotides are TGTGCCAGCAGCTCCTCGGGGGGTCGAAACATTCAGTACTTC.